One T cell receptor beta chain is described in this entry. The antigen is undetermined. The CDR3 sequence is 15 residues long. V lost 0 bases and J 6 bases, leaving 14 bases between the germline ends. CDR1 is KGHSH, CDR2 LQKENI, per germline. This record belongs to a study of cytomegalovirus exposure and HLA in healthy donors. Overall study: An earlier analysis identified 120 million or so unique TCR beta sequences in about 190 million T cells. Of several hundred genotyped donors, roughly 81% grouped in the Caucasian-associated ancestry cluster. Study results and caveats: The listing of 150 or so TCR beta chains classed them as cytomegalovirus-associated.

PCR employed 60 Vbeta and 13 Jbeta primers. Sequenced by immunoSEQ multiplex PCR; TCRdb stores in-frame clones only, minus some. The data contain fewer than 120,000 clones, over 65% of them singletons. The sequenced sample was PBMCs. This sequence originates from a man in his thirties or forties in good health and CMV-seropositive. This chain uses TRBV18 with TRBJ1-2; D gene uncertain. In nucleotides, the CDR3 is TGTGCCAGCTCACCACCGGGGAGAGGGTCGGATGGCTACACCTTC. Translating gives CASSPPGRGSDGYTF.